This T cell receptor (beta chain) appears in the sequencing data of a study of cytomegalovirus exposure and HLA in healthy donors. This clone was counted between two and nine times. Its antigen is undetermined. Study-wide results and caveats: As confirmed in vitro, a few CMV-associated chains were specific for CMV antigens.

13 Jbeta primers and 60 Vbeta primers were used for the PCR. Sequencing was performed with immunoSEQ multiplex PCR; in TCRdb, only in-frame clones are kept and a portion is missing. The repertoire holds some 81,000 clones, with 60% to 75% as singletons. This clonotype originated in a woman aged 40-49 years in good health and CMV-seropositive. The sequenced material came from PBMCs.

CDR3 DNA: TGCGCCAGCAGCCAAGATAAGGACTTTTCCTACAATGAGCAGTTCTTC. Its translation is CASSQDKDFSYNEQFF. The genes are TRBV4-3 and TRBJ2-1; D is perhaps TRBD2 (5 bases). The CDR3 is 16 amino acids. V lost 0 bases, J lost 1 base, and 10 bases lay in between. In germline, CDR1 is LGHNA, CDR2 YSLEER.